What follows are 19 T cell receptor beta chains derived from one specimen sequenced in a study of T cells in Graves' hyperthyroidism and ophthalmopathy (dated by TCRdb to about 2019). The library relied on multiplex PCR. Sequencing was performed on an Illumina HiSeq 2000. The TCR beta CDR3 regions were amplified from RNA transcripts. A first-round RT-PCR of the TCR CDR3 used the HTBI primer set with the Qiagen OneStep RT-PCR kit. TCRdb applied fastp at Q25 and MiXCR to the public reads, then kept only in-frame beta chains. Every CDR3 protein is listed once, alongside the most common genes and DNA of its rows. The sample profile shows roughly 710,000 distinct CDR3 sequences; approximately 36% of them were found once. Less than 35% of the sample comes from the top ten. Sample: blood. The receptors come from a woman aged 40 to 49 with Graves' hyperthyroidism.

V usage is TRBV6-5 and J usage is TRBJ2-7, with D perhaps TRBD1 or TRBD2 (5 bases each). The CDR3 sequence is 15 residues long. The V and J ends lost 2 bases and 2 bases respectively, with 13 bases between them. From germline, CDR1 is MNHEY and CDR2 SVGAGI. The CDR3 sequence is CASSYGGKAAYEQYF. As DNA, the CDR3 is TGTGCCAGCAGTTACGGGGGAAAGGCCGCCTACGAGCAGTACTTC.

This CDR3 reads CASSYKTGIGGNTIYF. The CDR3 DNA follows: TGTGCCAGCAGTTACAAGACAGGGATCGGTGGAAACACCATATATTTT. The rearrangement joins TRBV6-5 to TRBJ1-3; 7 nucleotides align to TRBD1. CDR1 is MNHEY, CDR2 SVGAGI, per germline. The CDR3 is 16 residues long. Unmatched junction bases numbered 7, after V lost 2 bases and J lost 3 bases.

This clonotype turned up a few times. The rearrangement joins TRBV29-1 to TRBJ2-3; tentatively, D is TRBD1 (6 bases). Trimming cost V 5 bases and J 0 bases, with 18 bases left between them. The germline CDR1 and CDR2 sequences are SQVTM and ANQGSEA. The CDR3 spans 16 residues. The CDR3 bases are TGCAGCGTTAAGAGGGGGTTCGACGTAAGCACAGATACGCAGTATTTT. This encodes CSVKRGFDVSTDTQYF.

The chain recombines TRBV10-3 with TRBJ2-7, with D unclear. Germline V gene lookup returns CDR1 ENHRY and CDR2 SYGVKD. V was shortened by 3 bases and J by 6 bases, with 9 bases between the two germline ends. This CDR3 has 12 amino acids. The CDR3 DNA follows: TGTGCCATCAGTGAAGGTCTCCCCGAGCAGTACTTC. This translates into CAISEGLPEQYF.

The chain has TRBV4-3 and TRBJ1-6; D is unresolved. CDR1 is LGHNA, CDR2 YSLEER, per germline. CDR3 size: 15 residues. Trimming took 1 base from V and 6 from J, leaving 10 bases between them. The DNA of the CDR3 is TGCGCCAGCAGCCAAGGGCGGGCCTTTAATTCACCCCTCCACTTT. It specifies CASSQGRAFNSPLHF.

This clonotype was observed many times. The chain carries TRBV5-6 and TRBJ2-7, with 8 positions matching TRBD1. The germline V gene has CDR1 SGHDT and CDR2 YYEEEE. The CDR3 is 13 amino acids. With 2 bases clipped from V and 6 bases from J, the junction kept 4 bases outside the gene matches. The CDR3 sequence is CASSLRDRLEQYF. CDR3 nucleotide sequence: TGTGCCAGCAGCTTAAGGGACAGGCTCGAGCAGTACTTC.

The chain recombines TRBV5-1 with TRBJ1-4; the match to TRBD1 covers 9 bases. Germline loops: CDR1 SGHRS, CDR2 YFSETQ. J lost 8 bases, V lost 4 bases, and 6 bases had no gene match. The CDR3 spans 14 residues. The CDR3 DNA is TGCGCCAGCAGCAGGACAGGGGAAGAAGAAAAACTGTTTTTT. Translating gives CASSRTGEEEKLFF.

The CDR3 loop reads CAISQDRDENSPLHF. The CDR3 region has the DNA TGTGCCATCAGTCAGGACAGGGATGAGAATTCACCCCTCCACTTT. V gene TRBV10-3 combines with J gene TRBJ1-6; 8 positions match TRBD1. This CDR3 has 15 amino acids. Germline-derived CDR1 and CDR2 are ENHRY and SYGVKD. V shed 5 bases and J 7 bases; nucleotides not matched to a gene: 7.

The chain carries TRBV20-1 and TRBJ2-2, with D perhaps assigned TRBD1 or TRBD2 (5 bases each). V gave up 1 base and J gave up 0 bases, with 9 bases separating them. This CDR3 is 15 amino acids long. CDR1 and CDR2 from the germline V gene are DFQATT and SNEGSKA (reference sequence). Here the CDR3 DNA reads TGCAGTGCTAGAGGGGGGACGGCGAACACCGGGGAGCTGTTTTTT. Translated, it gives CSARGGTANTGELFF.

In the case of this clonotype: Compared with germline, one end of the junction differs, possibly owing to a read error. V is TRBV20-1 and J is TRBJ1-5; 7 bases are a match to TRBD1. Per germline, CDR1 DFQATT and CDR2 SNEGSKA (reference sequence). CDR3 length: 14 amino acids. This CDR3 reads CSAIWTGTNQRQHF. The DNA of the CDR3 is TGCAGTGCTATTTGGACAGGCACCAATCAGCGCCAGCATTTT.

This clonotype was recorded many times. The J gene is TRBJ1-2, the V gene TRBV11-2; no reliable D call. The CDR3 sequence is 15 residues long. Germline CDR1 and CDR2: SGHAT and FQNNGV. V shed 0 bases and J shed 1 base, with 9 bases lying between them. CDR3 DNA sequence: TGTGCCAGCAGCTTAGATCGGGCCGTTAACTATGGCTACACCTTC. Its protein is CASSLDRAVNYGYTF.

The V call is TRBV7-9, the J call TRBJ2-3; no reliable D call. The CDR3 totals 17 residues. The germline V and J ends were trimmed by 5 bases and 2 bases, with 20 bases remaining between them. In germline, CDR1 is SEHNR, CDR2 FQNEAQ (reference sequence). In DNA, the CDR3 is TGTGCCAGCAGCCCCGACACCCGGTTTCGGTACACAGATACGCAGTATTTT. Protein product: CASSPDTRFRYTDTQYF.

A few counts support this clonotype. The chain recombines TRBV7-2 with TRBJ2-4, with TRBD1 as a possible D gene (5 bases). CDR3 size: 11 residues. The V end lost 5 bases, the J end lost 8 bases, and 7 bases lay between the germline ends. Germline lookup yields CDR1 SGHTA and CDR2 FQGNSA. Here the CDR3 DNA reads TGTGCCAGCAGCCTAGGGGACATTCAGTACTTC. This sequence encodes CASSLGDIQYF. Full variable domain (remainder filled in from reference TRBV7-2 and TRBJ2-4): GAGVSQSPSNKVTEKGKDVELRCDPISGHTALYWYRQSLGQGLEFLIYFQGNSAPDKSGLPSDRFSAERTGGSVSTLTIQRTQQEDSAVYLCASSLGDIQYFGAGTRLSVL.

The chain combines TRBV6-6 with TRBJ2-2; D unresolved. V was trimmed by 1 base and J by 4 bases, leaving 1 base between them. Germline V lookup: CDR1 MNHNY, CDR2 SVGAGI (reference sequence). This CDR3 has 12 residues. CDR3 in amino acids: CASSYFTGELFF. In nucleotides, the CDR3 is TGTGCCAGCAGTTACTTCACCGGGGAGCTGTTTTTT.

Many counts were recorded for this clonotype. V and J are TRBV7-9 and TRBJ1-6; 9 bases map to TRBD1. Germline V CDR1 and CDR2: SEHNR, FQNEAQ (reference sequence). This CDR3 comprises 14 residues. The trim removed 5 bases at V and 13 bases at J, leaving 9 bases unmatched. CDR3 nucleotide sequence: TGTGCCAGCAGCGACACAGGGGGCGTTTCGCCCCTCCACTTT. It encodes CASSDTGGVSPLHF.

This clonotype was seen only a few times. The genes are TRBV7-2 and TRBJ1-1; tentative D call: TRBD1 (5 bases). Germline V gene sequence: CDR1 SGHTA, CDR2 FQGNSA. This CDR3 has 13 residues. V lost 8 bases and J lost 7, with 17 bases in between. DNA for the CDR3: TGTGCCAGCTCACCCCCCAGACAGCTTGAAGCTTTCTTT. Residues: CASSPPRQLEAFF.

The chain links TRBV7-8 to TRBJ2-5; 7 bases line up with TRBD2. The CDR3 contains 15 residues. Germline CDR1 and CDR2: SGHVS and FQNEAQ. Trimming at V came to 5 bases and at J to 4 bases, leaving 10 bases not matched to a gene. CDR3 bases: TGTGCCAGCAGCCACCCGGGGCGGGGGAGAGAGACCCAGTACTTC. Its translation is CASSHPGRGRETQYF.

The chain carries TRBV12-3 or TRBV12-4 and TRBJ1-5; 8 nucleotides agree with TRBD1. CDR3 length equals 17 residues. Trimming took 2 bases from V and 1 from J; bases not matched to a gene: 7. As DNA, the CDR3 is TGTGCCAGCAGTTTACTGGACAGGGTTGGAAGCAATCAGCCCCAGCATTTT. Translating gives CASSLLDRVGSNQPQHF.

This clonotype came up many times. This rearrangement joins TRBV29-1 to TRBJ1-1; D may be TRBD1 (6 bases). This CDR3 comprises 14 residues. The ends were cut back, 4 bases at V and 1 base at J, with 13 bases in the middle. CDR1 and CDR2 (germline): SQVTM, ANQGSEA. The CDR3 region is CSVVTGHSNTEAFF. In DNA, the CDR3 is TGCAGCGTTGTGACGGGACACTCGAACACTGAAGCTTTCTTT.